This entry describes one TCR beta chain. The data derive from a study of blood T cell repertoires in COVID-19. As for the study in general: PBMCs, B-cell-depleted T cells, or T cells provided the cDNA or gDNA that made up the material.

During active infection, Seattle patients enrolled and were then monitored through disease. The V gene's germline CDR1 is SGHKS and CDR2 YYEKEE (reference sequence). The ends were cut back, 1 base at V and 4 bases at J, with 12 bases in the middle. The CDR3 contains 15 residues. Profiled with immunoSEQ multiplex PCR; TCRdb holds only in-frame clones, not every one. The sample contains approximately 260,000 clones, roughly 90% of which appear only once. This clonotype was sampled from a woman in her fifties or sixties with COVID-19, enrolled during active disease. Sample: peripheral blood. The chain links TRBV5-5 to TRBJ1-3, with D maybe TRBD1 (5 bases). CDR3 nucleotides: TGTGCCAGCAGCTTGCAGGGAACCCCCGGAAACACCATATATTTT. Its protein product is CASSLQGTPGNTIYF.